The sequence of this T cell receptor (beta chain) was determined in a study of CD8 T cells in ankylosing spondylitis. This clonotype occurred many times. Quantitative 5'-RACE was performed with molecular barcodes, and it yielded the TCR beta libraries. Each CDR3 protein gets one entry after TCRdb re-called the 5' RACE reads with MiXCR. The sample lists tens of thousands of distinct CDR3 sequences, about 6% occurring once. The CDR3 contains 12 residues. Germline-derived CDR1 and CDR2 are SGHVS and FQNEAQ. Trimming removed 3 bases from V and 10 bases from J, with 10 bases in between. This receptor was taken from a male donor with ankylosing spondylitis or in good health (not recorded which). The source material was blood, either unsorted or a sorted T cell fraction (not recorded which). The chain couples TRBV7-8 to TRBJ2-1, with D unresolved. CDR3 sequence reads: CASSLGYDEQFF. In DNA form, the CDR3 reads TGTGCCAGCAGCTTGGGGTACGACGAGCAGTTCTTC.